This is a list of T cell receptor beta chains from one sample in a study of CD8+ T cells in alopecia areata. TCRdb's table, derived via immunoSEQ multiplex PCR, lists solely in-frame clones and lacks some. The profile shows about 200,000 clones, approximately 60% of them singletons. Sequencing was performed on CD8+ T cells sorted from blood. Receptor source: a human donor in good health. Both conserved end residues are part of each CDR3. A D gene is named only where the DNA matches it firmly. Some rows mark clone size as missing; the rest say once, few, many or name a class of expanded clone.

.	TRBV5-1	.	TRBJ2-6	TGCGCCAGCAGGACCAGGGCTGGGGCCAACGTCCTGACTTTC	CASRTRAGANVLTF
.	TRBV29-1	few	TRBJ1-4	TGCAGCGTTGTCGCAACTAATGAAAAACTGTTTTTT	CSVVATNEKLFF
.	TRBV29-1	.	TRBJ2-5	TGCAGCGTTGTTCGAGACTCCAAAGAGACCCAGTACTTC	CSVVRDSKETQYF
TRBD1	TRBV6-5	.	TRBJ2-5	TGTGCCAGCAGTCCAGGGGGCTGGGAGACCCAGTACTTC	CASSPGGWETQYF
.	TRBV30	.	TRBJ2-1	TGTGCCTGGAGTGTGGGGGGAGAGCAGTTCTTC	CAWSVGGEQFF
.	TRBV30	.	TRBJ1-4	TGTGCCTTATACGGGAGTAATGAAAAACTGTTTTTT	CALYGSNEKLFF
TRBD1	TRBV5-4	few	TRBJ1-1	TGTGCCAGCAGCTTGGGGGGGGACAGGGAAGCTTTCTTT	CASSLGGDREAFF
.	TRBV13	.	TRBJ1-5	TGTGCCAGCAGCTTTGGCAATCAGCCCCAGCATTTT	CASSFGNQPQHF
TRBD1	TRBV7-9	.	TRBJ1-6	TGTGCCAGCAGCTCTCGACAGGGGGATAATTCACCCCTCCACTTT	CASSSRQGDNSPLHF
.	TRBV5-1	.	TRBJ1-2	TGCGCCAGCAGCTGGGCTGGGGATGGCTACACCTTC	CASSWAGDGYTF
TRBD2	TRBV9	.	TRBJ2-3	TGTGCCAGCAGCGCTCATAGCGGGGGGGCTAAAAATACGCAGTATTTT	CASSAHSGGAKNTQYF
.	TRBV27	.	TRBJ2-3	TGTGCCAGCAGTTTTGGTGGGGGGAGCACAGATACGCAGTATTTT	CASSFGGGSTDTQYF
.	TRBV29-1	once	TRBJ2-2	TGCAGCGTTGAAGAGACGGGGGTCGTGAACACCGGGGAGCTGTTTTTT	CSVEETGVVNTGELFF
TRBD1	TRBV29-1	.	TRBJ2-3	TGCAGCGTCGCGGGACAGGGGATGACAGATACGCAGTATTTT	CSVAGQGMTDTQYF
.	TRBV23-1	few	TRBJ1-1	TGCGCCAGCAGTCAGAAGGGGAACACTGAAGCTTTCTTT	CASSQKGNTEAFF
.	TRBV29-1	few	TRBJ2-1	TGCAGCGTTGAATTGGCAGGGGAGCAGTTCTTC	CSVELAGEQFF
TRBD1	TRBV29-1	.	TRBJ2-7	TGCAGCGCCCGACAGGGGACCTACGAGCAGTACTTC	CSARQGTYEQYF